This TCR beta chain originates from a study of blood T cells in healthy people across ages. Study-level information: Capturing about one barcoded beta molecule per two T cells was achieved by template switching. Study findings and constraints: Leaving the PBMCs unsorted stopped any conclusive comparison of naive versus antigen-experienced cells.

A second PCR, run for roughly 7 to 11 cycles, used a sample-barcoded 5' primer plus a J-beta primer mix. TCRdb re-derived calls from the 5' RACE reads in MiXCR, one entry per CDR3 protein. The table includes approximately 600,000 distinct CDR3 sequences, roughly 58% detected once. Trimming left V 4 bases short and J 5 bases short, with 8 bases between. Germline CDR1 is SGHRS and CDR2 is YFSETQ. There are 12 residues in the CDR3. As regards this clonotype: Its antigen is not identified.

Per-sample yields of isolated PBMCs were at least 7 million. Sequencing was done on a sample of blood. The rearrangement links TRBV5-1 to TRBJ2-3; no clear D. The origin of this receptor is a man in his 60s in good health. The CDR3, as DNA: TGCGCCAGCAGCGATATTGGAGATACGCAGTATTTT. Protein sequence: CASSDIGDTQYF.